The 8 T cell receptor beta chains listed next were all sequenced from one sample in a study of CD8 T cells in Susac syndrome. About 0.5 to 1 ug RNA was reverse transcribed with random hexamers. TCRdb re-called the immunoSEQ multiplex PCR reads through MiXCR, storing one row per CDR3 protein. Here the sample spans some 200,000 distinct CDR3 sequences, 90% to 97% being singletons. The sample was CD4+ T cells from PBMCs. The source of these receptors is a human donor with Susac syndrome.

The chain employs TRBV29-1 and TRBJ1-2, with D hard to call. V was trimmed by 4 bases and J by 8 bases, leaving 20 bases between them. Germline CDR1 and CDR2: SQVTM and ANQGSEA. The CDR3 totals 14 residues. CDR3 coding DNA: TGCAGCGTTGTTTGGGGTACGGCGGTAGGGGGCTACACCTTC. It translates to CSVVWGTAVGGYTF.

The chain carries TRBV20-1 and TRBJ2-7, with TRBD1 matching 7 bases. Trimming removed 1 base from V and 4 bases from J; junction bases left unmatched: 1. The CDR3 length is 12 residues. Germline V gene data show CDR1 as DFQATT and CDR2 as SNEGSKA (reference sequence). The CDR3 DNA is TGCAGTGCTAGAGGACAGGGTTACGAGCAGTACTTC. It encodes CSARGQGYEQYF.

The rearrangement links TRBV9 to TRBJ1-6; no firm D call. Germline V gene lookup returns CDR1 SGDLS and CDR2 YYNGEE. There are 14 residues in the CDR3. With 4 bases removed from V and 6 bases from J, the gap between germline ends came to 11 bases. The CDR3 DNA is TGTGCCAGCAGCACCTTGGACCTTAATTCACCCCTCCACTTT. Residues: CASSTLDLNSPLHF. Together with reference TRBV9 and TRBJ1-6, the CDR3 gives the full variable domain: DSGVTQTPKHLITATGQRVTLRCSPRSGDLSVYWYQQSLDQGLQFLIQYYNGEERAKGNILERFSAQQFPDLHSELNLSSLELGDSALYFCASSTLDLNSPLHFGNGTRLTVT.

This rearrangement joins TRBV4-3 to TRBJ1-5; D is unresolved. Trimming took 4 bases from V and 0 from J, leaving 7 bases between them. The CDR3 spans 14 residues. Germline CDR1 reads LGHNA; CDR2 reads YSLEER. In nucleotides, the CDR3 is TGCGCCAGCAGCCGAGACCATAGCAATCAGCCCCAGCATTTT. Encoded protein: CASSRDHSNQPQHF.

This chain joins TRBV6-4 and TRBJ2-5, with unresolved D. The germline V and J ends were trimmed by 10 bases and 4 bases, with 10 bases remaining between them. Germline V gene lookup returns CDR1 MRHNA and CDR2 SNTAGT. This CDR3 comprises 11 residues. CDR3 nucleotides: TGTGCCATGAGGACGCGAGAGACCCAGTACTTC. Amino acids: CAMRTRETQYF.

CDR3 sequence: CASSSPLNNQPQHF. The CDR3 bases are TGTGCCAGCAGCTCCCCCCTTAACAATCAGCCCCAGCATTTT. The chain has TRBV7-2 and TRBJ1-5; D is ambiguous. V lost 4 bases, J lost 3 bases, and 10 bases lay in between. The CDR3 totals 14 residues. CDR1 and CDR2 (germline): SGHTA, FQGNSA.

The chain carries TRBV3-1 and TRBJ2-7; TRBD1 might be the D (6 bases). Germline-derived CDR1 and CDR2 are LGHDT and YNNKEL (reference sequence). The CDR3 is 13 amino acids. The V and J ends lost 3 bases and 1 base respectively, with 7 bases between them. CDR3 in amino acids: CASSQGASYEQYF. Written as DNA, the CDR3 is TGTGCCAGCAGCCAGGGGGCTTCCTACGAGCAGTACTTC.

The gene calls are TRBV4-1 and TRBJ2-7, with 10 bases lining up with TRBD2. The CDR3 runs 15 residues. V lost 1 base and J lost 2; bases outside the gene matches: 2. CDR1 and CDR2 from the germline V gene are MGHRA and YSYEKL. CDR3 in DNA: TGCGCCAGCAGCCAAGGCCTAGCGGGGGCCTACGAGCAGTACTTC. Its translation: CASSQGLAGAYEQYF.